This entry lists 27 T cell receptor beta chains sequenced from one sample in a study of blood T cell repertoires in COVID-19. Libraries were prepared by immunoSEQ multiplex PCR; TCRdb keeps only in-frame clonotypes and omits some of them. Among about 160,000 clones listed, approximately 83% were seen once. Sequencing was done on a sample of peripheral blood. These receptors came from a woman aged 60-70 years with acute or convalescent COVID-19.

The genes are TRBV28 and TRBJ1-1, with 10 positions matching TRBD1. The CDR3 length is 14 residues. V trimming: 8 bases; J trimming: 6 bases; junction bases outside the gene matches: 9. Per the germline V gene, CDR1 is MDHEN and CDR2 is SYDVKM. CDR3 loop: CASGPDRGRPEAFF. The CDR3 DNA is TGTGCCAGCGGACCGGACAGGGGGAGACCTGAAGCTTTCTTT.

The chain couples TRBV4-3 to TRBJ1-3; no clear D gene. Germline values: CDR1 LGHNA, CDR2 YSLEER. The CDR3 runs to 17 residues. Trimming took 1 base from V and 0 from J, leaving 13 bases between them. The CDR3 DNA reads TGCGCCAGCAGCCAAGGGTATGGCCATTTCTCTGGAAACACCATATATTTT. Translated, it gives CASSQGYGHFSGNTIYF.

The chain employs TRBV6-5 and TRBJ1-6, with D tentatively TRBD1 (6 bases). Germline V gene sequence: CDR1 MNHEY, CDR2 SVGAGI. Trimming removed 2 bases from V and 9 bases from J, with 14 bases in between. The CDR3 sequence is 15 residues long. CDR3 DNA: TGTGCCAGCAGTTACGGGCAGGGGCAGGGTTCACCCCTCCACTTT. It specifies CASSYGQGQGSPLHF.

This chain joins TRBV7-2 and TRBJ2-3; weak D call: TRBD2 (5 bases). This CDR3 has 15 amino acids. Trimming shortened V by 1 base and J by 4 bases, and 12 bases separated the two germline ends. Germline CDR1 is SGHTA and CDR2 is FQGNSA. This CDR3 reads CASSLGVQAADTQYF. CDR3 nucleotide sequence: TGTGCCAGCAGCTTAGGGGTCCAAGCGGCAGATACGCAGTATTTT.

The chain links TRBV3-1 (or the pseudogene TRBV3-2) to TRBJ2-3; TRBD2 is a possible D gene (5 bases). With 5 bases removed from V and 0 bases from J, the gap between germline ends came to 9 bases. The CDR3 spans 14 residues. Per germline, CDR1 LGHDT and CDR2 YNNKEL (reference sequence). DNA of the CDR3: TGTGCCAGCAGCACCCGGACTAGCACAGATACGCAGTATTTT. Its protein is CASSTRTSTDTQYF.

This clone was seen only a few times. The V call is TRBV19, the J call TRBJ1-1; D unclear. V dropped 7 bases and J dropped 4 bases, with 22 bases sitting between them. In germline, CDR1 is LNHDA, CDR2 SQIVND (reference sequence). The CDR3 runs 16 residues. The CDR3: CASTRGSPYEGTEAFF. As DNA, the CDR3 is TGTGCCAGTACCCGGGGATCCCCCTATGAGGGCACTGAAGCTTTCTTT. Full variable domain (missing parts from reference TRBV19 and TRBJ1-1): DGGITQSPKYLFRKEGQNVTLSCEQNLNHDAMYWYRQDPGQGLRLIYYSQIVNDFQKGDIAEGYSVSREKKESFPLTVTSAQKNPTAFYLCASTRGSPYEGTEAFFGQGTRLTVV.

The chain recombines TRBV3-1 (or the pseudogene TRBV3-2) with TRBJ2-3; D may be TRBD2 (7 bases). CDR3 length: 15 amino acids. The germline V gene encodes CDR1 LGHDT and CDR2 YNNKEL (reference sequence). V was trimmed by 5 bases and J by 14 bases, leaving 26 bases between them. The CDR3 reads CASSSLVGGGHNRYF. The CDR3 nucleotides are TGTGCCAGCAGCTCCCTAGTAGGGGGGGGGCACAATCGGTATTTT.

This chain joins TRBV18 and TRBJ2-5, with 11 bases aligning to TRBD2. CDR1 is KGHSH and CDR2 is LQKENI in the germline V gene. The CDR3 covers 17 residues. V shed 4 bases and J 3 bases; nucleotides not matched to a gene: 10. The CDR3 DNA sequence: TGTGCCAGCTCACAGTTACCGGGACTAGCGGAGAAAGAGACCCAGTACTTC. It translates to CASSQLPGLAEKETQYF. The whole variable domain, remainder taken from reference TRBV18 and TRBJ2-5, is NAGVMQNPRHLVRRRGQEARLRCSPMKGHSHVYWYRQLPEEGLKFMVYLQKENIIDESGMPKERFSAEFPKEGPSILRIQQVVRGDSAAYFCASSQLPGLAEKETQYFGPGTRLLVL.

The V and J genes are TRBV5-1 and TRBJ2-5, with 9 bases lining up with TRBD2. The germline V gene has CDR1 SGHRS and CDR2 YFSETQ. CDR3 length: 16 residues. The trim removed 0 bases at V and 5 bases at J, leaving 8 bases unmatched. The CDR3 DNA is TGCGCCAGCAGCTTGGTCGGCGGGGGGGCCGGTGAGACCCAGTACTTC. Protein: CASSLVGGGAGETQYF. Together with reference TRBV5-1 and TRBJ2-5, the CDR3 gives the full variable domain: KAGVTQTPRYLIKTRGQQVTLSCSPISGHRSVSWYQQTPGQGLQFLFEYFSETQRNKGNFPGRFSGRQFSNSRSEMNVSTLELGDSALYLCASSLVGGGAGETQYFGPGTRLLVL.

The chain combines TRBV7-3 with TRBJ2-7, with 10 bases aligning to TRBD1. In germline, CDR1 is SGHTA, CDR2 FQGTGA. The V segment lost 2 bases and the J segment 4 bases; nucleotides outside the gene matches: 5. The CDR3 length is 15 residues. The CDR3 DNA sequence: TGTGCCAGCAGCTTACGGGTGGGACAGGGGTACGAGCAGTACTTC. It codes for CASSLRVGQGYEQYF.

The V and J genes are TRBV18 and TRBJ1-5; D gene ambiguous. The CDR3 is 13 amino acids. V lost 6 bases and J 8 bases, leaving 14 bases between the germline ends. The germline gives CDR1 KGHSH, CDR2 LQKENI. The CDR3, as DNA: TGTGCCAGCTCCCCAGAGGGAACTGAGCCCCAGCATTTT. It yields the protein CASSPEGTEPQHF. Using reference TRBV18 and TRBJ1-5 for the parts outside the CDR3, the full variable domain is NAGVMQNPRHLVRRRGQEARLRCSPMKGHSHVYWYRQLPEEGLKFMVYLQKENIIDESGMPKERFSAEFPKEGPSILRIQQVVRGDSAAYFCASSPEGTEPQHFGDGTRLSIL.

The chain carries TRBV9 and TRBJ1-2, with D tentatively TRBD1 (6 bases). V dropped 0 bases and J dropped 4 bases, with 13 bases sitting between them. CDR3 length: 15 amino acids. Germline assignment: CDR1 SGDLS and CDR2 YYNGEE. The chain's CDR3 is CASSVVSGGGYGYTF. In DNA, the CDR3 is TGTGCCAGCAGCGTAGTATCTGGGGGCGGCTATGGCTACACCTTC.

The CDR3 DNA is TGTGGCTTCACCGGCGGCTCCTTCTCTGGAAACACCATATATTTT. It is translated as CGFTGGSFSGNTIYF. The V and J genes are TRBV5-4 and TRBJ1-3; D call uncertain. The CDR3 is 15 residues long. The germline V gene has CDR1 SGHNT and CDR2 YYREEE (reference sequence).

This clone was seen a single time. CDR3 sequence reads: CASSSGDSTDTQYF. CDR3 nucleotide sequence: TGTGCCAGCAGCAGCGGGGACAGCACAGATACGCAGTATTTT. The rearrangement uses TRBV2 and TRBJ2-3; 7 nucleotides line up with TRBD2. Trimming at V came to 6 bases and at J to 0 bases, leaving 3 bases not matched to a gene. In germline, CDR1 is SNHLY, CDR2 FYNNEI. This CDR3 contains 14 residues.

The chain recombines TRBV28 with TRBJ1-1; possible D gene TRBD1, 5 bases. From germline, CDR1 is MDHEN and CDR2 SYDVKM. The CDR3 totals 13 residues. With 6 bases removed from V and 10 bases from J, the gap between germline ends came to 18 bases. The CDR3 DNA reads as TGTGCCAGCAGCTGGTTAGGGGCGCGTGGAGCTTTCTTT. Translation: CASSWLGARGAFF.

As for this clone: Mismatch with germline at one junction end may stem from a read error. The chain is built from TRBV30 and TRBJ1-2; the D is unclear. This CDR3 has 11 amino acids. Germline lookup yields CDR1 GTSNPN and CDR2 SVGIG (reference sequence). CDR3 bases: TGTGCCTGCGTCGCGGGATCTGGCCACACCTTC. It is translated as CACVAGSGHTF.

The chain couples TRBV6-5 to TRBJ2-1; the match to TRBD1 covers 9 bases. The length of the CDR3 is 15 residues. Trimming removed 8 bases from V and 4 bases from J; junction bases left unmatched: 9. CDR1 and CDR2 (germline): MNHEY, SVGAGI. The CDR3 nucleotides read TGTGCCAGCTCTCAACCGGGACAGGGATACAATGAGCAGTTCTTC. Its translation: CASSQPGQGYNEQFF.

This clone was counted only a few times. V usage is TRBV14 and J usage is TRBJ1-2; D may be TRBD1 (6 bases). Germline CDR1 reads SGHDN; CDR2 reads FVKESK. This CDR3 region has 14 residues. The germline V and J ends were trimmed by 3 bases and 5 bases, with 13 bases remaining between them. As DNA, the CDR3 is TGTGCCAGCAGCCAGAGCAGGGGAACATATGGCTACACCTTC. Translation gives CASSQSRGTYGYTF.

The chain carries TRBV9 and TRBJ1-2; D is unresolved. The V end was cut by 0 bases, the J end by 6 bases, with 12 bases between. This CDR3 contains 14 residues. Germline V gives CDR1 SGDLS, CDR2 YYNGEE. CDR3 sequence reads: CASSVVEGLNGYTF. In DNA form, the CDR3 reads TGTGCCAGCAGCGTAGTTGAGGGTTTGAATGGCTACACCTTC.

This sequence joins TRBV7-2 and TRBJ2-7; possibly TRBD2 for D (6 bases). The V end was cut by 5 bases, the J end by 2 bases, with 16 bases between. CDR1 is SGHTA, CDR2 FQGNSA, per germline. The length of the CDR3 is 15 residues. The CDR3 DNA is TGTGCCAGCAGCAATTACGGGACTGCCCCCTACGAGCAGTACTTC. It specifies CASSNYGTAPYEQYF.

This clone appeared once. The V gene is TRBV7-2, the J gene TRBJ2-5; the D gene is possibly TRBD1 (5 bases). The CDR3 has 13 amino acids. The V end lost 1 base, the J end lost 4 bases, and 7 bases lay between the germline ends. The germline gives CDR1 SGHTA, CDR2 FQGNSA. This CDR3 reads CASSLGRAETQYF. CDR3 sequence (DNA): TGTGCCAGCAGCTTAGGCAGGGCAGAGACCCAGTACTTC.

The V and J genes are TRBV18 and TRBJ1-1; no clear D. The CDR3 consists of 13 residues. V lost 1 base and J lost 3, with 6 bases in between. Germline V gene lookup returns CDR1 KGHSH and CDR2 LQKENI. CDR3 DNA sequence: TGTGCCAGCTCACCACTACAGTACACTGAAGCTTTCTTT. Translated, it gives CASSPLQYTEAFF.

This clone occurred once. The chain is built from TRBV6-5 and TRBJ2-3, with D possibly matching TRBD2 (6 bases). The CDR3 is 15 residues long. Germline lookup yields CDR1 MNHEY and CDR2 SVGAGI. V was cut by 7 bases and J by 3 bases, with 17 bases left in between. As DNA, the CDR3 is TGTGCCAGCACCAGAGCGGGTGTTGAGACAGATACGCAGTATTTT. Its translation is CASTRAGVETDTQYF.

The chain recombines TRBV6-4 with TRBJ2-3; possible D gene TRBD2, 6 bases. The CDR3 covers 16 residues. V was cut by 4 bases and J by 4 bases, with 18 bases left in between. Germline loops: CDR1 MRHNA, CDR2 SNTAGT. This CDR3 reads CASSALGLSTADTQYF. The CDR3 bases are TGTGCCAGCAGTGCCCTGGGACTGAGTACGGCAGATACGCAGTATTTT.

V is TRBV7-3 and J is TRBJ2-3; 8 nucleotides match TRBD1. Trimming at V came to 4 bases and at J to 3 bases, leaving 9 bases not matched to a gene. The CDR3 totals 16 residues. Germline V lookup: CDR1 SGHTA, CDR2 FQGTGA. The CDR3 here is CASSSRDRRGTDTQYF. In DNA, the CDR3 is TGTGCCAGCAGCTCTCGGGACAGGAGGGGGACAGATACGCAGTATTTT.

The genes are TRBV23-1 and TRBJ1-3, with D possibly matching TRBD1 (5 bases). TRBV23-1 carries the ORF label, with uncertain function. Trimming removed 8 bases from V and 4 bases from J, with 12 bases in between. The CDR3 extends over 13 amino acids. CDR3 sequence: CASSPGYGNTIYF. CDR3 nucleotide sequence: TGCGCCAGCTCTCCAGGGTACGGAAACACCATATATTTT.

This sequence joins TRBV19 and TRBJ2-1, with D maybe TRBD2 (5 bases). Germline values: CDR1 LNHDA, CDR2 SQIVND (reference sequence). The CDR3 is made up of 16 amino acids. Trimming took 3 bases from V and 1 from J, leaving 13 bases between them. The CDR3 here is CASSIGGGLSYNEQFF. CDR3 DNA sequence: TGTGCCAGTAGTATTGGAGGTGGGTTGTCCTACAATGAGCAGTTCTTC.